The 5 T cell receptor beta chains reported below all come from one sample, sequenced in a study of T cell responses to AZD1222 COVID-19 vaccine. Clones were read by immunoSEQ multiplex PCR, and TCRdb kept only the in-frame ones, dropping some. The sample lists 84,000 or so clones; around nine tenths were seen once. Here the sequenced sample was peripheral blood, taken on day 0 of AZD1222 vaccination. These receptors came from an adult in good health.

The chain combines TRBV19 with TRBJ2-1, with TRBD2 matching 12 bases. V trimming: 6 bases; J trimming: 9 bases; junction bases outside the gene matches: 6. CDR1 is LNHDA and CDR2 is SQIVND in the germline V gene (reference sequence). This CDR3 is built from 14 residues. CDR3 sequence (DNA): TGTGCCAGTAGCCTGACTAGCGGGAGCACTGAGCAGTTCTTC. This sequence encodes CASSLTSGSTEQFF.

The chain uses TRBV7-9 and TRBJ2-2, with D uncertain. Germline-derived CDR1 and CDR2 are SEHNR and FQNEAQ (reference sequence). The CDR3 is made up of 14 amino acids. Trimming shortened V by 6 bases and J by 1 base, and 9 bases separated the two germline ends. CDR3 DNA: TGTGCCAGCAGGAGGACGGAGAACACCGGGGAGCTGTTTTTT. This gives the protein CASRRTENTGELFF.

This chain joins TRBV14 and TRBJ1-1; no firm D call. Trimming took off 0 bases at V and 4 bases at J, with 15 bases between the two ends. The CDR3 has 16 amino acids. The germline CDR1 and CDR2 sequences are SGHDN and FVKESK. The CDR3 DNA follows: TGTGCCAGCAGCCAAGATAATGGGGATTTTGGCACTGAAGCTTTCTTT. Residues: CASSQDNGDFGTEAFF.

The rearrangement links TRBV28 to TRBJ2-2; D is uncertain. The V and J ends lost 2 bases and 7 bases respectively, with 5 bases between them. The CDR3 has 12 amino acids. Germline CDR1 reads MDHEN; CDR2 reads SYDVKM. CDR3 sequence (DNA): TGTGCCAGCAGTTTACTTGGCGGGGAGCTGTTTTTT. Amino acids: CASSLLGGELFF.

The chain joins TRBV27 to TRBJ1-6; D may be TRBD1 (6 bases). V was clipped by 7 bases and J by 5 bases, with 9 bases between them. CDR3 length: 13 residues. Looked up from germline, CDR1 is MNHEY and CDR2 is SMNVEV (reference sequence). The CDR3 nucleotides are TGTGCCAGCATGAGACAGGATAATTCACCCCTCCACTTT. This codes for CASMRQDNSPLHF.